These T cell receptor beta chains were read from a single sample in a study of blood T cell repertoires in COVID-19. TCRdb's table, derived via immunoSEQ multiplex PCR, lists solely in-frame clones and lacks some. The sample carries roughly 320,000 clones, 90% recorded once. Source material: PBMCs or T cells enriched from blood (not recorded which). The receptors stem from a woman in her 30s who had been exposed to COVID-19. The CDR3 runs from the conserved cysteine through the conserved F or W. The order of the fields is D gene, V gene, CDR3 length, clone size, J gene, CDR3 DNA, CDR3 protein. The D gene is left open where the match is weak. Only some rows state a clone size, as once, few, many or a class for expanded clones.

>TRBD1|TRBV5-6|16|.|TRBJ2-7
TGTGCCAGCAGCTTGGCACCGGGACAGGGAGTGGGCGAGCAGTACTTC
CASSLAPGQGVGEQYF
>.|TRBV3-1/TRBV3-2|14|.|TRBJ1-2
TGTGCCAGCAGCCTTACAGGGAGGGGACTGGGCTACACCTTC
CASSLTGRGLGYTF
>.|TRBV7-9|14|.|TRBJ1-6
TGTGCCAGCAGCTTTGGAGACAGTAATTCACCCCTCCACTTT
CASSFGDSNSPLHF
>.|TRBV12-5|15|.|TRBJ2-7
TGTGCTAGTGGTTTATCTTCGGGACAACACTACGAGCAGTACTTC
CASGLSSGQHYEQYF
>TRBD2|TRBV7-2|16|.|TRBJ2-5
TGTGCCAGCAGCGCCCGAGGAGCGGGGGGCCAAGAGACCCAGTACTTC
CASSARGAGGQETQYF
>TRBD2|TRBV9|15|once|TRBJ2-1
TGTGCCAGCAGCGCTAGCGGGGGGGCCTACAATGAGCAGTTCTTC
CASSASGGAYNEQFF
>TRBD1|TRBV5-1|14|.|TRBJ2-7
TGCGCCAGCATGTCTGGGACAGGAGCCTACGAGCAGTACTTC
CASMSGTGAYEQYF
>TRBD1|TRBV6-2/TRBV6-3|18|.|TRBJ2-7
TGTGCCAGCAGTGACCATCCCCCCTCACGGGACAGGTCCTACGAGCAGTACTTC
CASSDHPPSRDRSYEQYF
>.|TRBV4-3|16|.|TRBJ1-1
TGCGCCAGCAGCCAAGATTCTGAGATACTGAACACTGAAGCTTTCTTT
CASSQDSEILNTEAFF
>.|TRBV7-8|15|.|TRBJ2-7
TGTGCCAGCAGCAAACTGACAGGCAGCTCCTACGAGCAGTACTTC
CASSKLTGSSYEQYF
>TRBD1|TRBV5-5|15|.|TRBJ1-2
TGTGCCAGCAGCTGGGACAGGGGGCATAACTATGGCTACACCTTC
CASSWDRGHNYGYTF
>.|TRBV3-1/TRBV3-2|19|.|TRBJ1-1
TGTGCCAGCAGCCAAGAGGGGGGGGCTTGGCGGCTGAAAAACACTGAAGCTTTCTTT
CASSQEGGAWRLKNTEAFF
>.|TRBV18|13|.|TRBJ2-5
TGTGCCAGCTCACCACACATACAAGAGACCCAGTACTTC
CASSPHIQETQYF
>.|TRBV15|15|.|TRBJ1-3
TGTGCCACCAGCAGAGTAGGCGCGAGGAGAAACACCATATATTTT
CATSRVGARRNTIYF
>.|TRBV7-9|17|.|TRBJ1-6
TGTGCCAGCAGCTTAAATTTGGTCGGCAGGGCTTTTTCACCCCTCCACTTT
CASSLNLVGRAFSPLHF
>TRBD1|TRBV6-5|15|.|TRBJ1-5
TGTGCCAGCAGTCGGGACAGGCCGGGATATCAGCCCCAGCATTTT
CASSRDRPGYQPQHF
>TRBD2|TRBV10-1|18|.|TRBJ2-2
TGCGCCAGCAGTACCCGGACTAGCGGGGGGGATTTGAACGGGGAGCTGTTTTTT
CASSTRTSGGDLNGELFF
>.|TRBV6-5|13|.|TRBJ1-1
TGTGCCAGCACAAAACAGGGTAACACTGAAGCTTTCTTT
CASTKQGNTEAFF
>TRBD2|TRBV6-5|14|.|TRBJ2-5
TGTGCCAGCAGACTAGCGGGGGGGCTGGAGACCCAGTACTTC
CASRLAGGLETQYF
>TRBD1|TRBV5-1|15|few|TRBJ1-4
TGCGCCAGCAGCCTCCGGGACAGGGTTGGTGAAAAACTGTTTTTT
CASSLRDRVGEKLFF
>.|TRBV4-1|14|.|TRBJ2-5
TGCGCCAGCAGCTATGGACGGGGAGAAGAGACCCAGTACTTC
CASSYGRGEETQYF
>TRBD1|TRBV3-1/TRBV3-2|14|.|TRBJ1-5
TGTGCCAGCAGCCCGACAGGGTTTGGACAGCCCCAGCATTTT
CASSPTGFGQPQHF
>.|TRBV6-5|13|.|TRBJ2-1
TGTGCCAGCAGTTTGATCCTAATGAATGAGCAGTTCTTC
CASSLILMNEQFF
>TRBD1|TRBV10-3|13|.|TRBJ1-2
TGTGCCATCATCGGGACAGGGGGCGACGGCTACACCTTC
CAIIGTGGDGYTF
>.|TRBV4-1|14|.|TRBJ2-2
TGCGCCAGCAGCCAAGTGGGGGCCACCGGGGAGCTGTTTTTT
CASSQVGATGELFF
>TRBD2|TRBV14|16|.|TRBJ2-3
TGTGCCAGCAGCCTGAGGACTAGCGGGCACACAGATACGCAGTATTTT
CASSLRTSGHTDTQYF
>TRBD1|TRBV7-8|18|.|TRBJ1-2
TGTGCCAGCAGCCGGAAATTAGCTGGGACAGGGAGGGACTATGGCTACACCTTC
CASSRKLAGTGRDYGYTF
>.|TRBV7-2|15|.|TRBJ2-1
TGTGCCAGCAGCCCCTACCCGGGCTCCTACAATGAGCAGTTCTTC
CASSPYPGSYNEQFF
>.|TRBV19|16|few|TRBJ1-5
TGTGCCAGTAGTATTCACATAAGGGGAAGCAATCAGCCCCAGCATTTT
CASSIHIRGSNQPQHF
>.|TRBV11-2|15|.|TRBJ2-7
TGTGCCAGCAGCTCCACTAGCCCTTTTTCCTACGAGCAGTACTTC
CASSSTSPFSYEQYF
>.|TRBV5-6|19|once|TRBJ1-2
TGTGCCAGCAGAACTCCCACCGGGACATCCACCTCCACTAACTATGGCTACACCTTC
CASRTPTGTSTSTNYGYTF
>.|TRBV11-2|16|.|TRBJ1-1
TGTGCCAGCAGCCCCCTTTCGAGTCAGGTGAACACTGAAGCTTTCTTT
CASSPLSSQVNTEAFF
>.|TRBV2|14|.|TRBJ1-3
TGTGCCAGCAGTATCCAGGGCTCTGGAAACACCATATATTTT
CASSIQGSGNTIYF
>.|TRBV9|14|.|TRBJ1-2
TGTGCCAGCAGCGTAGCTTCGGGGGGTCATGGCTACACCTTC
CASSVASGGHGYTF
>.|TRBV4-3|16|.|TRBJ1-1
TGCGCCAGCAGCCAAGATGGGGAGGGTCTATGGACTGAAGCTTTCTTT
CASSQDGEGLWTEAFF
>TRBD1|TRBV27|14|.|TRBJ1-1
TGTGCCAGCAGTCCACAGGGGCTGAACACTGAAGCTTTCTTT
CASSPQGLNTEAFF
>TRBD2|TRBV5-4|14|once|TRBJ2-7
TGTGCCAGCAGCCCCGGGACTAGCAGAAACGAGCAGTACTTC
CASSPGTSRNEQYF
>TRBD1|TRBV6-5|15|once|TRBJ2-3
TGTGCCAGCAGTCCGGACAGGATTATCACAGATACGCAGTATTTT
CASSPDRIITDTQYF
>TRBD1|TRBV6-5|15|.|TRBJ2-1
TGTGCCAGCAGTTACTCGGGGACAGGGAATTTTGAGCAGTTCTTC
CASSYSGTGNFEQFF
>TRBD1|TRBV6-5|13|.|TRBJ2-7
TGTGCCAGCGGGGGACAGGGGGTTTACGAGCAGTACTTC
CASGGQGVYEQYF
>TRBD2|TRBV5-5|19|.|TRBJ2-5
TGTGCCAGCAGCCCGGTCCCCAGCGGGGGGCCCAGAGTCCAAGAGACCCAGTACTTC
CASSPVPSGGPRVQETQYF
>.|TRBV7-9|15|.|TRBJ1-1
TGTGCCAGCAGCTTAGCGGCCAGGGTGCACACTGAAGCTTTCTTT
CASSLAARVHTEAFF
>TRBD1|TRBV5-1|15|.|TRBJ2-7
TGCGCCAGCAGCTTGAGAAAGGCAGGGGGCCCCGAGCAGTACTTC
CASSLRKAGGPEQYF
>TRBD1|TRBV20-1|11|.|TRBJ1-2
TGCAGTGCCCCACACAGGGGTGACTACACCTTC
CSAPHRGDYTF
>.|TRBV7-2|15|.|TRBJ1-6
TGTGCCAGCAGCCCTCAGCGGTTGGGGAGTTCACCCCTCCACTTT
CASSPQRLGSSPLHF
>TRBD1|TRBV29-1|18|.|TRBJ1-2
TGCAGCGTTGAAGACCCGACCGGGACAGGGGGCAGCGACTATGGCTACACCTTC
CSVEDPTGTGGSDYGYTF
>.|TRBV28|15|.|TRBJ1-4
TGTGCCAGCAGTTTGGCGGGGCTCGCTAATGAAAAACTGTTTTTT
CASSLAGLANEKLFF
>.|TRBV9|16|once|TRBJ1-3
TGTGCCAGCAGCGTAGGGCCAGGGGTATCTGGAAACACCATATATTTT
CASSVGPGVSGNTIYF
>.|TRBV5-1|14|once|TRBJ1-2
TGCGCCAGCAGCCCAGGCGGGCCTAACTATGGCTACACCTTC
CASSPGGPNYGYTF